The clone carrying this T cell receptor beta chain was recorded a few times. The antigen is unknown. The CDR3 extends over 13 amino acids. V dropped 2 bases and J dropped 7 bases, with 14 bases sitting between them. The germline CDR1 and CDR2 sequences are DFQATT and SNEGSKA (reference sequence). With iRepertoire HTBI primers and Arm-PCR of CDR3 regions, TCR beta libraries were built. TCRdb ran MiXCR on the multiplex PCR reads and lists one entry per CDR3 protein. The sample includes a few hundred thousand distinct CDR3 sequences, around a quarter of them seen just once. This record comes from a study of regulatory T cells in long-lasting Graves disease. Whole-study findings and limits: No thyroid tissue was studied; the work used peripheral blood only.

The time point is: persistent/refractory GD, antithyroid drugs over 5 years with positive TRAb. The TCR library was made from RNA extracted from PBMCs. The receptor's source is a female donor with Graves disease. This chain connects TRBV20-1 to TRBJ2-5, with a tentative D call TRBD1 (5 bases). Sample: peripheral blood mononuclear cells (PBMCs), taken when the disease was refractory, from a patient treated with antithyroid drugs. The CDR3 DNA is TGCAGTGCTAGAAAGGACACCGAGAGGACCCAGTACTTC. Its protein is CSARKDTERTQYF.